These 4 T cell receptor beta chains originate from one sample sequenced in a study of blood T cells in healthy people across ages (dated by TCRdb to the mid-2010s). Library method: 5' RACE. The reads were generated on an Illumina HiSeq 2500. A second PCR of roughly 7 to 12 cycles was performed with a sample-barcoded 5' primer and a J-beta primer mix. TCRdb took the public reads, trimmed them with fastp at Q25, ran MiXCR for clone calling and kept in-frame beta chains. CDR3 protein duplicates are merged, each entry listing the most common genes and DNA. The sample includes 540,000 or so distinct CDR3 sequences, with roughly 48% observed a single time. About 22% of the sample is in the top ten clones. What was sequenced was blood. The receptors here all came from a man at least 80 years old in good health.

The chain is built from TRBV7-9 and TRBJ2-1; the match to TRBD2 covers 10 bases. This CDR3 has 15 amino acids. Germline-derived CDR1 and CDR2 are SEHNR and FQNEAQ (reference sequence). The V and J ends lost 6 bases and 4 bases, in that order; junction bases with no gene match: 6. The CDR3, as DNA: TGTGCCAGCAGACTGGCTAGCGGGGGATACAATGAGCAGTTCTTC. Amino acid sequence: CASRLASGGYNEQFF.

The sample holds a few counts of this clonotype. A read error may be the cause here, since a much bigger clone is one base away. The V and J genes are TRBV6-6 and TRBJ2-5; the D gene is possibly TRBD1 (5 bases). CDR3 length equals 14 residues. CDR1 MNHNY and CDR2 SVGAGI come from the germline V gene (reference sequence). The CDR3 region has the DNA TGTGCCAGCAGTGACTCGACAGTCCAAGAGACCCAGTACTTC. This sequence encodes CASSDSTVQETQYF.

This clonotype was detected only a few times. This chain joins TRBV29-1 and TRBJ2-1; 7 nucleotides agree with TRBD2. V was clipped by 6 bases and J by 9 bases; unmatched bases: 11. CDR1 SQVTM and CDR2 ANQGSEA come from the germline V gene. The CDR3 sequence is 13 residues long. CDR3 in DNA: TGCAGCGTCAGGTACCGGACTAGTTCTGAGCAGTTCTTC. As protein: CSVRYRTSSEQFF.

The V gene is TRBV7-2, the J gene TRBJ1-5; 10 nucleotides line up with TRBD1. The CDR3 has 15 residues. The germline V gene encodes CDR1 SGHTA and CDR2 FQGNSA. The V segment lost 5 bases and the J segment 7 bases; nucleotides outside the gene matches: 8. CDR3 in DNA: TGTGCCAGCAGCAAGGACAGGGGGTTAGGCCAGCCCCAGCATTTT. Translating gives CASSKDRGLGQPQHF.